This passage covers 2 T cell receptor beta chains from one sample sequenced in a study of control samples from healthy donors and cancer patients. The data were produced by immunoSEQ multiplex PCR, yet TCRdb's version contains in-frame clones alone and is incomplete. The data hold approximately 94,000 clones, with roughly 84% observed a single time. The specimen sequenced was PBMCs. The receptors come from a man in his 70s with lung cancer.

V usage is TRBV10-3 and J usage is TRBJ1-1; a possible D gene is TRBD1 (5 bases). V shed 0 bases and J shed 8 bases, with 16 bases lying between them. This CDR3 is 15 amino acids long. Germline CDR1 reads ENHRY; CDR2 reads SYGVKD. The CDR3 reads CAISESSVRTYEAFF. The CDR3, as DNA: TGTGCCATCAGTGAGTCGTCGGTAAGGACATACGAAGCTTTCTTT.

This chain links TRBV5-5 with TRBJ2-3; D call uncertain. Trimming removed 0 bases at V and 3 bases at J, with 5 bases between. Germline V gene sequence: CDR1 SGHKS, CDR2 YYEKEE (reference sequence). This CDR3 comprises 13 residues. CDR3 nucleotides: TGTGCCAGCAGCTTGGAACGGACAGATACGCAGTATTTT. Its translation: CASSLERTDTQYF.